Detailed here is one T cell receptor beta chain. This sample was taken from a study of blood T cell repertoires in COVID-19. Study background: Whether acute or convalescent, the COVID-19 samples came from the United States, Italy and Spain. PBMCs, B-cell-depleted T cells, or T cells were the source of the cDNA or gDNA that made up the material.

In the original analysis: Estimation of nucleated cell counts relied on the amplification of reference gene primers. Only in-frame clones appear in the TCRdb table, and some are missing; sequencing was by immunoSEQ multiplex PCR. V, J and clone size are taken as reported in that table, and D and trimming were inferred from the DNA itself. The sample yields about 190,000 clones, about 88% seen once. Germline V gene lookup returns CDR1 MNHEY and CDR2 SVGAGI. The CDR3 extends over 15 amino acids. The V and J ends lost 2 bases and 4 bases respectively, with 9 bases between them. The V gene is TRBV6-5, the J gene TRBJ1-6; D unresolved. This sequence was found in a young man with acute or convalescent COVID-19. The sample consisted of peripheral blood. This CDR3 reads CASSYIGIYNSPLHF. The DNA for the CDR3 is TGTGCCAGCAGTTACATCGGGATTTATAATTCACCCCTCCACTTT.